The 28 T cell receptor beta chains reported below all come from one sample, sequenced in a study of Tregs in tolerant kidney transplant recipients. Sequenced by immunoSEQ multiplex PCR; TCRdb stores in-frame clones only, minus some. This sample carries under 300,000 clones, about 86% of them seen once, and the ten largest clones take 0.5% to 0.65%. Sequenced material: CD4+ T cells from blood. These receptors were obtained from a human donor in good health.

The V gene is TRBV5-1, the J gene TRBJ2-7, with D perhaps matching TRBD1 (6 bases). The CDR3 spans 15 residues. Trimming took off 2 bases at V and 0 bases at J, with 12 bases between the two ends. Per germline, CDR1 SGHRS and CDR2 YFSETQ. The CDR3 DNA is TGCGCCAGCAGCTTCGTACAGGGCAGCTCCTACGAGCAGTACTTC. Amino acids: CASSFVQGSSYEQYF. Based on the CDR3 plus reference TRBV5-1 and TRBJ2-7, the full variable domain is KAGVTQTPRYLIKTRGQQVTLSCSPISGHRSVSWYQQTPGQGLQFLFEYFSETQRNKGNFPGRFSGRQFSNSRSEMNVSTLELGDSALYLCASSFVQGSSYEQYFGPGTRLTVT.

This clone was detected once. This sequence joins TRBV5-1 and TRBJ1-1, with D possibly being TRBD1 (6 bases). V gave up 4 bases and J gave up 1 base, with 11 bases separating them. The germline V gene has CDR1 SGHRS and CDR2 YFSETQ. CDR3 length equals 14 residues. The CDR3: CASSPQGQNTEAFF. The CDR3 coding sequence is TGCGCCAGCAGCCCCCAGGGGCAGAACACTGAAGCTTTCTTT.

This clone has more than one count but fewer than ten. This rearrangement joins TRBV6-1 to TRBJ2-1, with 13 bases that match TRBD2. Trimming took 4 bases from V and 10 from J; bases not matched to a gene: 4. The CDR3 is 14 amino acids. Germline V gene data show CDR1 as MNHNS and CDR2 as SASEGT. CDR3 sequence reads: CASSARLAGGEQFF. The CDR3 DNA reads TGTGCCAGCAGTGCGAGACTAGCGGGGGGAGAGCAGTTCTTC.

The rearrangement uses TRBV6-5 and TRBJ2-1; no clear D. The CDR3 extends over 13 amino acids. Trimming left V 5 bases short and J 5 bases short, with 10 bases between. Germline CDR1 MNHEY, CDR2 SVGAGI. CDR3 coding DNA: TGTGCCAGCAGTCACGAGACAAACAATGAGCAGTTCTTC. This encodes CASSHETNNEQFF.

This sequence joins TRBV7-2 and TRBJ2-1; TRBD2 agrees at 10 bases. CDR1 is SGHTA and CDR2 is FQGNSA in the germline V gene. V trimming: 4 bases; J trimming: 2 bases; junction bases outside the gene matches: 14. The CDR3 spans 19 residues. The CDR3 region is CASSSSRGSGRRTYNEQFF. In DNA, the CDR3 is TGTGCCAGCAGCTCCTCCCGTGGTAGCGGGAGGAGGACCTACAATGAGCAGTTCTTC.

This rearrangement joins TRBV7-9 to TRBJ2-5; 7 bases are a match to TRBD1. Trimming removed 5 bases from V and 4 bases from J; junction bases left unmatched: 10. Germline CDR1 SEHNR, CDR2 FQNEAQ (reference sequence). This CDR3 is 15 amino acids long. The CDR3 DNA reads as TGTGCCAGCAGCCCTATGACAGGGAAAGGAGAGACCCAGTACTTC. The encoded protein is CASSPMTGKGETQYF.

The chain recombines TRBV21-1 with TRBJ2-3; the D call in the table, TRBD2, was not verified against the DNA. TRBV21-1 corresponds to a pseudogene. CDR3 length: 18 amino acids. The CDR3 here is CASSPRVAGPPWTDTQYF. The CDR3 DNA reads TGTGCCAGCAGCCCGAGAGTAGCGGGGCCCCCCTGGACAGATACGCAGTATTTT.

The V gene is TRBV10-3, the J gene TRBJ1-1; D remains unclear. Germline V gives CDR1 ENHRY, CDR2 SYGVKD. V was shortened by 2 bases and J by 7 bases, with 5 bases between the two germline ends. The CDR3 length is 11 residues. CDR3 in DNA: TGTGCCATCAGTGAGCGGCTTGAAGCTTTCTTT. Protein product: CAISERLEAFF.

This clone was seen ten or more times. V is TRBV2 and J is TRBJ2-5; perhaps D is TRBD1 or TRBD2 (6 bases each). CDR1 SNHLY and CDR2 FYNNEI come from the germline V gene. V was pared by 5 bases and J by 10 bases, with 14 bases between. This CDR3 is built from 12 residues. The CDR3 loop is CASSPTGGGQYF. The CDR3, as DNA: TGTGCCAGCAGTCCGACCGGGGGCGGCCAGTACTTC.

DNA for the CDR3: TGTGCCAGCTCACTGCAGGGACGGAACAATGAGCAGTTCTTC. Translating gives CASSLQGRNNEQFF. The chain carries TRBV18 and TRBJ2-1; either TRBD1 or TRBD2 may fit D (5 bases each). Germline V gives CDR1 KGHSH, CDR2 LQKENI. The CDR3 is 14 amino acids. Between the trimmed V and J ends, which lost 4 bases and 5 bases, there was a span of 12 bases.

This chain connects TRBV8-2 to TRBJ2-6; the table calls TRBD1, which could not be checked here. TRBV8-2 is a known pseudogene. CDR3 length equals 17 residues. CDR3 sequence (DNA): TGTGGCAGAATACGTAAGATAACACAAAGTCGGGCCAACGTCCTGACTTTC. Its protein is CGRIRKITQSRANVLTF.

This clone was observed a few times. The chain recombines TRBV6-1 with TRBJ1-1, with a possible D match to TRBD1 (6 bases). Germline lookup yields CDR1 MNHNS and CDR2 SASEGT. The length of the CDR3 is 14 residues. V gave up 5 bases and J gave up 4 bases, with 14 bases separating them. CDR3 DNA sequence: TGTGCCAGCAGTTATCCAGGACAGAGCACTGAAGCTTTCTTT. Protein: CASSYPGQSTEAFF.

The chain joins TRBV6-5 to TRBJ2-2, with 7 nucleotides matching TRBD1. The CDR3 runs to 13 residues. Germline-derived CDR1 and CDR2 are MNHEY and SVGAGI. V dropped 4 bases and J dropped 7; count of bases not matched to a gene: 3. This CDR3 reads CASSFTGVGELFF. CDR3 bases: TGTGCCAGCAGTTTTACAGGGGTCGGGGAGCTGTTTTTT.

The J gene is TRBJ2-7, the V gene TRBV19, with D perhaps matching TRBD1 or TRBD2 (5 bases each). In germline, CDR1 is LNHDA, CDR2 SQIVND (reference sequence). V was pared by 3 bases and J by 2 bases, with 11 bases between. The CDR3 has 14 residues. CDR3 nucleotides: TGTGCCAGTAGTATCTCCGGGGCTCCCTACGAGCAGTACTTC. Translation gives CASSISGAPYEQYF.

This clone was seen a handful of times. The chain is built from TRBV10-3 and TRBJ1-6; 9 bases are a match to TRBD1. CDR3 length equals 14 residues. Trimming cost V 7 bases and J 10 bases; bases outside gene matches: 8. Germline V gene data show CDR1 as ENHRY and CDR2 as SYGVKD. CDR3 coding DNA: TGTGCCATCACTCCCGGGACAGGGCTATCACCCCTCCACTTT. This gives the protein CAITPGTGLSPLHF.

This clone was seen a few times. The chain employs TRBV5-1 and TRBJ2-7; D is possibly TRBD1 (6 bases). Germline V gene lookup returns CDR1 SGHRS and CDR2 YFSETQ. The ends were cut back, 1 base at V and 4 bases at J, with 12 bases in the middle. The CDR3 runs 14 residues. The CDR3 nucleotides are TGCGCCAGCAGCTTGTCGGGACAAAAGTACGAGCAGTACTTC. Amino acid sequence: CASSLSGQKYEQYF.

This chain uses TRBV5-4 with TRBJ1-1; a possible D gene is TRBD1 (6 bases). Trimming took off 3 bases at V and 0 bases at J, with 15 bases between the two ends. Germline lookup yields CDR1 SGHNT and CDR2 YYREEE (reference sequence). The CDR3 has 16 residues. The CDR3 DNA reads as TGTGCCAGCAGCTCCAAAGCAGGGGCGATGAACACTGAAGCTTTCTTT. Its protein is CASSSKAGAMNTEAFF.

The rearrangement uses TRBV7-9 and TRBJ2-5; D call uncertain. CDR1 is SEHNR, CDR2 FQNEAQ, per germline (reference sequence). Trimming took 1 base from V and 5 from J, leaving 8 bases between them. The CDR3 spans 13 residues. The CDR3 protein is CASSLDDRETQYF. DNA for the CDR3: TGTGCCAGCAGCTTAGATGACCGTGAGACCCAGTACTTC.

The J gene is TRBJ2-5, the V gene TRBV7-9, with 7 bases that match TRBD2. This CDR3 comprises 15 residues. V dropped 7 bases and J dropped 4; count of bases not matched to a gene: 12. Germline lookup yields CDR1 SEHNR and CDR2 FQNEAQ (reference sequence). CDR3 in amino acids: CASTRTGGTRETQYF. CDR3 bases: TGTGCCAGCACCCGGACGGGGGGTACACGAGAGACCCAGTACTTC.

The V gene is TRBV6-1, the J gene TRBJ2-7; D remains unclear. V lost 0 bases and J 5 bases, leaving 14 bases between the germline ends. The CDR3 runs to 15 residues. CDR1 is MNHNS, CDR2 SASEGT, per germline. The CDR3: CASSEAGRSAHEQYF. CDR3 in DNA: TGTGCCAGCAGTGAAGCGGGCAGGTCTGCCCACGAGCAGTACTTC.

J is TRBJ2-7 and V is TRBV10-3; D unresolved. Trimming cost V 4 bases and J 0 bases, with 7 bases left between them. In germline, CDR1 is ENHRY, CDR2 SYGVKD. This CDR3 contains 13 residues. The CDR3 spells CAISVRVSYEQYF. DNA of the CDR3: TGTGCCATCAGTGTAAGGGTCTCCTACGAGCAGTACTTC.

This chain connects TRBV21-1 to TRBJ2-7; the table assigns TRBD1, which was not confirmed against the DNA. TRBV21-1 is a pseudogene segment. The CDR3 length is 15 residues. This CDR3 is CASSKATGFLYEQYF. The DNA of the CDR3 is TGTGCCAGCAGCAAAGCCACAGGGTTCCTCTACGAGCAGTACTTC.

The rearrangement joins TRBV5-1 to TRBJ2-3, with TRBD1 matching 8 bases. Losses at the gene ends were 0 bases for V and 4 bases for J; bases not matched to a gene: 7. Germline CDR1 is SGHRS and CDR2 is YFSETQ. The CDR3 is 16 residues long. The CDR3 nucleotides are TGCGCCAGCAGCTTGGGTTCCGCAGGGGGCGCAGATACGCAGTATTTT. It codes for CASSLGSAGGADTQYF. The entire variable domain, with the rest obtained from reference TRBV5-1 and TRBJ2-3, is as follows: KAGVTQTPRYLIKTRGQQVTLSCSPISGHRSVSWYQQTPGQGLQFLFEYFSETQRNKGNFPGRFSGRQFSNSRSEMNVSTLELGDSALYLCASSLGSAGGADTQYFGPGTRLTVL.

On this clone itself: The same CDR3 arises from other DNA sequences in this sample as well. V and J are TRBV5-1 and TRBJ2-3; no firm D call. Trimming took 4 bases from V and 3 from J, leaving 6 bases between them. The CDR3 has 12 amino acids. Per germline, CDR1 SGHRS and CDR2 YFSETQ. The CDR3 DNA reads TGCGCCAGCAGCCTCACGACAGATACGCAGTATTTT. Encoded protein: CASSLTTDTQYF.

This chain links TRBV18 with TRBJ2-6; a weak D match, TRBD1 (5 bases). CDR3 length: 15 amino acids. The germline V gene encodes CDR1 KGHSH and CDR2 LQKENI. V was cut by 5 bases and J by 1 base, with 9 bases left in between. The CDR3 DNA reads as TGTGCCAGCTCATCCAGGGTTTCTGGGGCCAACGTCCTGACTTTC. Amino acids: CASSSRVSGANVLTF.

The CDR3 nucleotides are TGCGCCAGCAGTGACCCAGGGATCTCGGGCACAGATACGCAGTATTTT. This encodes CASSDPGISGTDTQYF. The chain links TRBV10-1 to TRBJ2-3; perhaps TRBD1 as D (5 bases). CDR1 is WNHNN, CDR2 SYGVQD, per germline (reference sequence). The CDR3 spans 16 residues. Trimming removed 3 bases at V and 1 base at J, with 14 bases between.

The gene calls are TRBV6-1 and TRBJ2-5, with 12 bases that match TRBD2. Near its end, the DNA agrees better with TRBJ2-7, so the J call may be wrong. Germline V gene sequence: CDR1 MNHNS, CDR2 SASEGT. The CDR3 consists of 14 residues. The CDR3 sequence is CASGRLAGAYEQYF. CDR3 bases: TGTGCCAGCGGTAGACTAGCGGGAGCTTACGAGCAGTACTTC.

The gene calls are TRBV5-1 and TRBJ1-6; the match to TRBD1 covers 7 bases. CDR1 and CDR2 from the germline V gene are SGHRS and YFSETQ. The CDR3 has 14 residues. V trimming: 4 bases; J trimming: 9 bases; junction bases outside the gene matches: 7. The CDR3 sequence: CASSIDRVSSPLHF. CDR3 nucleotide sequence: TGCGCCAGCAGCATCGACAGGGTGAGTTCACCCCTCCACTTT.